The T cell receptor beta chain under discussion was sequenced for a study of human T cells and chemical hapten exposure. Turning to the study itself: Chiefly female patients presented with alopecia areata, totalis or universalis.

Comment on this clonotype: Its antigen remains unknown.

TCRdb processed the RACE reads anew with MiXCR; each CDR3 protein has one entry. The table shows some 330,000 distinct CDR3 sequences, with around 5.5% occurring only once. Study findings and constraints: There were significantly more large CDR3 similarity clusters among expanded TCRs than among controls. TCRs at high frequency, those above 1 in 1000, did not change with DPC sensitization.

Time point denoted: pre-sensitization, week 0. Indicated treatment: therapeutic diphenylcyclopropenone sensitization with weekly scalp DPC. Alopecia patients, 18 to 70 years old and DPC-suitable, served as donors. Germline values: CDR1 MGHRA, CDR2 YSYEKL. V shed 4 bases and J shed 0 bases, with 20 bases lying between them. This CDR3 comprises 18 residues. The chain links TRBV4-1 to TRBJ2-3, with D perhaps matching TRBD1 or TRBD2 (5 bases each). The sequenced sample was whole blood, obtained in connection with sensitization to the hapten diphenylcyclopropenone (DPC). This TCR was sampled from a woman in her late teens or twenties with alopecia areata. Some clones in this sample may be carry-over from other donors' samples. CDR3 DNA sequence: TGCGCCAGCAGCCGCCTAGACACGGGACGGCCTAGCACAGATACGCAGTATTTT. This encodes CASSRLDTGRPSTDTQYF.